These 22 T cell receptor beta chains were sequenced from one sample in a study of cytomegalovirus exposure and HLA in healthy donors. PCR used 60 Vbeta primers and 13 Jbeta primers. Produced via immunoSEQ multiplex PCR; TCRdb's table is partial and in-frame only. The sample yields hundreds of thousands of clones, roughly 90% seen once. Input material: PBMCs. Source of these receptors: a woman between 18 and 29 years old in good health and CMV-seronegative.

With respect to this clone: The junction does not match germline at one end; this may be a read error. The rearrangement joins TRBV5-4 to TRBJ1-1, with a weak D call TRBD1 (5 bases). The CDR3 extends over 15 amino acids. Per the germline V gene, CDR1 is SGHNT and CDR2 is YYREEE (reference sequence). CDR3 nucleotide sequence: TGTGCCAGCAGCTTGGTTCGCGGGTTTTTGGGGGGAGGGGTCTTT. Protein product: CASSLVRGFLGGGVF.

This clone was seen a single time. The junction and the germline gene differ at one end; a read error may be behind it. Other DNA sequences in this sample translate to the same CDR3. The chain combines TRBV5-1 with TRBJ1-6; D gene unclear. The CDR3 loop spans 16 amino acids. Germline values: CDR1 SGHRS, CDR2 YFSETQ. Here the CDR3 reads CASSFTQTSYNSPLHF. DNA of the CDR3: TGCGCCAGCAGCTTCACACAGACCTCCTATAATTCCCCCCTCCACTTT.

This chain uses TRBV7-9 with TRBJ2-1; TRBD1 agrees at 9 bases. The length of the CDR3 is 16 residues. After removal of 3 bases from V and 4 bases from J, the junction contained 7 bases not matched to a gene. Looked up from germline, CDR1 is SEHNR and CDR2 is FQNEAQ (reference sequence). The CDR3 sequence is CASSFGDREVYNEQFF. CDR3 nucleotides: TGTGCCAGCAGCTTTGGGGACAGGGAGGTTTACAATGAGCAGTTCTTC.

This chain joins TRBV5-6 and TRBJ2-7; 7 bases map to TRBD1. The CDR3 extends over 14 amino acids. Losses at the gene ends were 2 bases for V and 2 bases for J; bases not matched to a gene: 4. The germline gives CDR1 SGHDT, CDR2 YYEEEE. DNA for the CDR3: TGTGCCAGCAGCTTACAGGGGCTTACCTACGAGCAGTACTTC. Translating it yields CASSLQGLTYEQYF.

This clone was seen a handful of times. This chain joins TRBV25-1 and TRBJ1-6; no clear D. V shed 3 bases and J shed 0 bases, with 6 bases lying between them. There are 15 residues in the CDR3. Germline V CDR1 and CDR2: MGHDK, SYGVNS. The CDR3 DNA reads TGTGCCAGCAGTGATCAGGCCTCCTATAATTCACCCCTCCACTTT. Translated, it gives CASSDQASYNSPLHF.

This clone was seen once. V gene TRBV13 combines with J gene TRBJ1-1, with D tentatively TRBD1 (5 bases). V lost 4 bases and J 1 base, leaving 13 bases between the germline ends. Germline values: CDR1 PRHDT, CDR2 FYEKMQ (reference sequence). CDR3 length equals 15 residues. This chain's CDR3 is CASSSRDSQNTEAFF. As DNA, the CDR3 is TGTGCCAGCAGCTCCCGAGACAGCCAGAACACTGAAGCTTTCTTT.

The rearrangement uses TRBV9 and TRBJ1-2; D is uncertain. CDR1 and CDR2 (germline): SGDLS, YYNGEE. V was pared by 6 bases and J by 4 bases, with 13 bases between. CDR3 length: 13 amino acids. In DNA form, the CDR3 reads TGTGCCAGCACAAGAGGTAGGAGCTATGGCTACACCTTC. Protein product: CASTRGRSYGYTF.

This clone was recorded a few times. V gene TRBV6-5 combines with J gene TRBJ1-6, with D hard to call. This CDR3 comprises 12 residues. V lost 2 bases to trimming and J lost 7 bases, with 3 bases between them. The germline V gene has CDR1 MNHEY and CDR2 SVGAGI. The CDR3 loop reads CASSYQNSPLHF. CDR3 nucleotides: TGTGCCAGCAGTTACCAGAATTCACCCCTCCACTTT.

This chain connects TRBV6-5 to TRBJ1-1; D not certain. This CDR3 contains 13 residues. Trimming pared 6 bases from V and 7 bases from J, leaving 15 bases between. Germline V lookup: CDR1 MNHEY, CDR2 SVGAGI. CDR3 residues: CASRTPTYREAFF. The CDR3 coding sequence is TGTGCCAGCAGGACTCCGACGTACCGTGAAGCTTTCTTT.

The rearrangement joins TRBV30 to TRBJ1-2; TRBD1 is a possible D gene (5 bases). The germline CDR1 and CDR2 sequences are GTSNPN and SVGIG (reference sequence). This CDR3 is 14 amino acids long. V was pared by 3 bases and J by 3 bases, with 14 bases between. The CDR3 spells CAWRPGGRDYGYTF. The CDR3 nucleotides are TGTGCCTGGAGGCCGGGGGGAAGGGACTATGGCTACACCTTC.

V and J are TRBV25-1 and TRBJ1-1; 7 nucleotides line up with TRBD1. This CDR3 region has 14 residues. J gave up 1 base and V 2 bases, and 1 base lay outside the gene matches. The germline V gene has CDR1 MGHDK and CDR2 SYGVNS. DNA of the CDR3: TGTGCCAGCAGTGAAGACAGGGCGAACACTGAAGCTTTCTTT. Amino acids: CASSEDRANTEAFF.

J is TRBJ2-1 and V is TRBV7-2, with D tentatively TRBD2 (6 bases). The CDR3 contains 17 residues. V was trimmed by 0 bases and J by 0 bases, leaving 12 bases between them. Germline loops: CDR1 SGHTA, CDR2 FQGNSA. The CDR3 coding sequence is TGTGCCAGCAGCTTAGCGCAAATGGGAGGCTCCTACAATGAGCAGTTCTTC. This sequence encodes CASSLAQMGGSYNEQFF. The complete variable domain, with remaining parts taken from reference TRBV7-2 and TRBJ2-1, reads GAGVSQSPSNKVTEKGKDVELRCDPISGHTALYWYRQSLGQGLEFLIYFQGNSAPDKSGLPSDRFSAERTGGSVSTLTIQRTQQEDSAVYLCASSLAQMGGSYNEQFFGPGTRLTVL.

This clone was observed once. CDR3 coding DNA: TGTGCCAGCAGCTCCTTATTTACCGGGACATCGGATCCTAACACTGAAGCTTTCTTT. Amino acids: CASSSLFTGTSDPNTEAFF. V and J are TRBV7-9 and TRBJ1-1; the D gene is possibly TRBD1 (6 bases). The germline V gene has CDR1 SEHNR and CDR2 FQNEAQ (reference sequence). The CDR3 is 19 residues long. V dropped 4 bases and J dropped 2 bases, with 26 bases sitting between them.

This chain joins TRBV5-6 and TRBJ2-7; D not resolved. The germline gives CDR1 SGHDT, CDR2 YYEEEE. The CDR3 sequence is 13 residues long. V shed 5 bases and J shed 6 bases, with 15 bases lying between them. CDR3: CASSLAAPPEQYF. CDR3 coding DNA: TGTGCCAGCAGTCTTGCGGCCCCCCCCGAGCAGTACTTC.

The V gene is TRBV5-4, the J gene TRBJ2-1; TRBD1 matches at 9 bases. The V and J ends lost 6 bases and 8 bases, in that order; junction bases with no gene match: 6. Germline assignment: CDR1 SGHNT and CDR2 YYREEE (reference sequence). The CDR3 is 13 residues long. As DNA, the CDR3 is TGTGCCAGCACCCGGGACAGGGTGGATGAGCAGTTCTTC. Protein: CASTRDRVDEQFF.

The V gene is TRBV6-5, the J gene TRBJ2-7; 10 bases line up with TRBD2. Per the germline V gene, CDR1 is MNHEY and CDR2 is SVGAGI. After removal of 7 bases from V and 6 bases from J, the junction contained 6 bases not matched to a gene. This CDR3 contains 13 residues. CDR3 in amino acids: CASKLAGGVEQYF. DNA for the CDR3: TGTGCCAGCAAGTTAGCGGGGGGTGTCGAGCAGTACTTC.

This chain uses TRBV11-3 with TRBJ1-3; D possibly corresponds to TRBD1 (5 bases). The ends were cut back, 7 bases at V and 0 bases at J, with 13 bases in the middle. Germline assignment: CDR1 SGHNT and CDR2 YENEEA. The CDR3 is made up of 15 amino acids. The CDR3 DNA reads as TGTGCCAGCAACACCGACAGTTACTCTGGAAACACCATATATTTT. Its translation is CASNTDSYSGNTIYF.

This chain connects TRBV9 to TRBJ2-2, with TRBD1 matching 7 bases. J gave up 7 bases and V 3 bases, and 12 bases lay outside the gene matches. There are 16 residues in the CDR3. Germline V gives CDR1 SGDLS, CDR2 YYNGEE. This chain's CDR3 is CASSDRGSRRGGELFF. In DNA, the CDR3 is TGTGCCAGCAGCGACAGGGGCTCAAGACGGGGCGGGGAGCTGTTTTTT.

The rearrangement joins TRBV9 to TRBJ2-2, with 10 bases aligning to TRBD2. This CDR3 spans 17 amino acids. Trimming cost V 0 bases and J 4 bases; bases outside gene matches: 6. The germline V gene has CDR1 SGDLS and CDR2 YYNGEE. CDR3 in DNA: TGTGCCAGCAGCGTAGAGCGGGGGGGCCCCAGCACCGGGGAGCTGTTTTTT. Translated, it gives CASSVERGGPSTGELFF.

The J gene is TRBJ2-1, the V gene TRBV2; D is undetermined. The CDR3 has 12 residues. The V and J ends lost 6 bases and 6 bases respectively, with 9 bases between them. From germline, CDR1 is SNHLY and CDR2 FYNNEI. The DNA of the CDR3 is TGTGCCAGCAGCTCAGACACCAATGAGCAGTTCTTC. Its translation is CASSSDTNEQFF.

The chain couples TRBV14 to TRBJ2-1; TRBD2 aligns across 10 bases. Germline CDR1 reads SGHDN; CDR2 reads FVKESK. V was pared by 0 bases and J by 6 bases, with 2 bases of the junction left unmatched. The CDR3 consists of 15 residues. The CDR3 sequence: CASSQELAGFNEQFF. For the CDR3, the DNA is TGTGCCAGCAGCCAAGAACTAGCGGGGTTCAATGAGCAGTTCTTC.

This clone was picked up one time. V usage is TRBV19 and J usage is TRBJ1-5, with D unclear. CDR3 length equals 13 residues. The germline CDR1 and CDR2 sequences are LNHDA and SQIVND (reference sequence). V lost 5 bases to trimming and J lost 7 bases, with 12 bases between them. The CDR3 loop is CASSPHEEQPQHF. The CDR3 coding sequence is TGTGCCAGTAGTCCGCATGAGGAACAGCCCCAGCATTTT.